Below are 22 T cell receptor beta chains sequenced from a single sample in a study of T cells in Graves' hyperthyroidism and ophthalmopathy. RNA transcripts gave rise to amplified TCR beta CDR3 regions. TCR CDR3 regions were first amplified by RT-PCR with HTBI primers. TCRdb reprocessed the multiplex PCR reads via MiXCR and lists one record per CDR3 protein. The sample lists 500,000 to 750,000 distinct CDR3 sequences; 12% to 15% were seen once. Sample: blood. Receptor source: a woman aged 18-35 years with Graves' ophthalmopathy.

This chain connects TRBV7-2 to TRBJ1-6; TRBD1 agrees at 7 bases. The CDR3 spans 22 residues. CDR1 SGHTA and CDR2 FQGNSA come from the germline V gene. J gave up 0 bases and V 3 bases, and 20 bases lay outside the gene matches. Here the CDR3 reads CASSLSPGQRITRSSYNSPLHF. Written as DNA, the CDR3 is TGTGCCAGCAGCTTGTCCCCGGGACAGCGGATAACCAGGAGCTCCTATAATTCACCCCTCCACTTT.

This clonotype was detected many times. V is TRBV2 and J is TRBJ2-3, with 7 nucleotides matching TRBD1. Germline CDR1 and CDR2: SNHLY and FYNNEI. The V and J ends lost 6 bases and 7 bases, in that order; junction bases with no gene match: 1. The CDR3 loop spans 11 amino acids. The CDR3 protein is CASRQGYTQYF. DNA of the CDR3: TGTGCCAGCAGACAGGGGTATACGCAGTATTTT.

In its sample, this clonotype was seen many times. V and J are TRBV20-1 and TRBJ1-5; no clear D gene. Germline CDR1 DFQATT, CDR2 SNEGSKA (reference sequence). The CDR3 has 15 amino acids. The V end lost 3 bases, the J end lost 2 bases, and 14 bases lay between the germline ends. The CDR3 here is CSASPGINGNQPQHF. The CDR3 nucleotides are TGCAGTGCTAGCCCCGGAATTAATGGCAATCAGCCCCAGCATTTT.

In its sample, this clonotype was seen a few times. The chain links TRBV6-1 to TRBJ2-1; TRBD2 matches 12 bases. The CDR3 totals 16 residues. The germline V gene has CDR1 MNHNS and CDR2 SASEGT. V was clipped by 5 bases and J by 4 bases; unmatched bases: 6. The DNA for the CDR3 is TGTGCCAGCAGTTATGGGGGACTAGCGGGTTACAATGAGCAGTTCTTC. The encoded protein is CASSYGGLAGYNEQFF.

This clonotype was recorded many times. V usage is TRBV7-2 and J usage is TRBJ2-1; 12 bases agree with TRBD2. Germline V gene lookup returns CDR1 SGHTA and CDR2 FQGNSA. CDR3 length: 20 residues. The V gene end was trimmed by 5 bases and the J gene end by 2 bases; junction bases not matched to a gene: 16. In nucleotides, the CDR3 is TGTGCCAGCAGCCCGTCTTGGACTAGCGGGACAGTATCCCCCTACAATGAGCAGTTCTTC. As protein: CASSPSWTSGTVSPYNEQFF.

This chain joins TRBV4-2 and TRBJ1-4; D is possibly TRBD1 (6 bases). This CDR3 is built from 16 residues. The germline V and J ends were trimmed by 0 bases and 8 bases, with 16 bases remaining between them. Germline V gene sequence: CDR1 LGHNA, CDR2 YNFKEQ. CDR3 nucleotides: TGTGCCAGCAGCCAAGAAGGGACACCACCTACGGAAAAACTGTTTTTT. It codes for CASSQEGTPPTEKLFF.

This clonotype appeared many times. J is TRBJ2-7 and V is TRBV7-9; D call uncertain. The CDR3 consists of 15 residues. Trimming left V 4 bases short and J 0 bases short, with 13 bases between. Germline V gives CDR1 SEHNR, CDR2 FQNEAQ (reference sequence). CDR3 bases: TGTGCCAGCAGCTCCACCCCAAGGAGCTCCTACGAGCAGTACTTC. Its translation is CASSSTPRSSYEQYF.

Many counts were recorded for this clonotype. The V and J genes are TRBV29-1 and TRBJ1-1, with D possibly being TRBD1 (6 bases). Trimming stripped 3 bases from V and 4 bases from J, with 12 bases between. Germline CDR1 reads SQVTM; CDR2 reads ANQGSEA. The CDR3 is 13 residues long. CDR3 in DNA: TGCAGCGTTGACCCCAGGGGAGGCACTGAAGCTTTCTTT. It translates to CSVDPRGGTEAFF.

V is TRBV5-1 and J is TRBJ2-3; 9 bases are a match to TRBD1. Germline-derived CDR1 and CDR2 are SGHRS and YFSETQ. Germline trimming cut 4 bases from V and 6 bases from J; bases unmatched to any gene: 12. The CDR3 totals 16 residues. Written as DNA, the CDR3 is TGCGCCAGCAGCCTGAGCCGACAGGGGGATAGGGATACGCAGTATTTT. Residues: CASSLSRQGDRDTQYF.

This clonotype has at least ten counts. This chain connects TRBV2 to TRBJ2-4; weak D call: TRBD1 (6 bases). The germline V and J ends were trimmed by 6 bases and 2 bases, with 14 bases remaining between them. Per the germline V gene, CDR1 is SNHLY and CDR2 is FYNNEI. The CDR3 is 15 amino acids. For the CDR3, the DNA is TGTGCCAGCAGCAAAGGGGGTATATCCAAAAACATTCAGTACTTC. Translated, it gives CASSKGGISKNIQYF.

This clonotype was seen a few times. This sequence joins TRBV7-8 and TRBJ1-3; TRBD1 matches 10 bases. CDR3 size: 17 residues. Germline V gives CDR1 SGHVS, CDR2 FQNEAQ. Trimming at V came to 1 base and at J to 2 bases, leaving 5 bases not matched to a gene. In DNA, the CDR3 is TGTGCCAGCAGCTTAGTGTTAGGGACAGGGGCTGGAAACACCATATATTTT. This sequence encodes CASSLVLGTGAGNTIYF.

This clonotype occurred a few times. V gene TRBV25-1 combines with J gene TRBJ2-7, with D possibly TRBD2 on 6 matching bases. This CDR3 region has 14 residues. Trimming pared 0 bases from V and 7 bases from J, leaving 13 bases between. Looked up from germline, CDR1 is MGHDK and CDR2 is SYGVNS. As DNA, the CDR3 is TGTGCCAGCAGTGAATACGCGGGGAGTCAAGAGCAGTACTTC. This sequence encodes CASSEYAGSQEQYF.

Concerning this clonotype itself: With a much larger clone just one base away, this may be a read error. V usage is TRBV5-1 and J usage is TRBJ2-6; D perhaps matches TRBD1 (6 bases). Trimming left V 2 bases short and J 8 bases short, with 14 bases between. The CDR3 totals 15 residues. The germline gives CDR1 SGHRS, CDR2 YFSETQ. CDR3 residues: CASSFLGARTNVLTF. For the CDR3, the DNA is TGCGCCAGCAGCTTTTTGGGGGCGAGGACCAACGTCCTGACTTTC.

This clonotype has ten or more counts. The chain is built from TRBV6-5 and TRBJ2-7; possible D gene TRBD1, 6 bases. V lost 2 bases and J lost 7, with 12 bases in between. Per the germline V gene, CDR1 is MNHEY and CDR2 is SVGAGI. The CDR3 covers 13 residues. In DNA form, the CDR3 reads TGTGCCAGCAGTTACGGGGCAGGGACAGAGCAGTACTTC. The encoded protein is CASSYGAGTEQYF.

Written as DNA, the CDR3 is TGCAGTGCTAGAGAGAATGAGCAGTTCTTC. Translation gives CSARENEQFF. The chain joins TRBV20-1 to TRBJ2-1; D gene unclear. Per the germline V gene, CDR1 is DFQATT and CDR2 is SNEGSKA (reference sequence). This CDR3 is 10 amino acids long. Trimming left V 0 bases short and J 7 bases short, with 1 base between.

J is TRBJ2-1 and V is TRBV5-8, with TRBD2 matching over 7 bases. The CDR3 is 16 amino acids. The trim removed 1 base at V and 1 base at J, leaving 5 bases unmatched. Germline CDR1 is SGHTS and CDR2 is YDEGEE. The CDR3: CASSLSLAASYNEQFF. CDR3 nucleotides: TGTGCCAGCAGCTTGAGTCTAGCGGCTTCCTACAATGAGCAGTTCTTC.

This clonotype was counted ten times or more. The chain employs TRBV6-1 and TRBJ2-1, with 8 bases identical to TRBD2. Germline loops: CDR1 MNHNS, CDR2 SASEGT. V lost 7 bases, J lost 0 bases, and 17 bases stayed unmatched. The CDR3 extends over 19 amino acids. Here the CDR3 DNA reads TGTGCCAGCACCTTTACGTCCGCGGGGGGAGGTACCTCCTACAATGAGCAGTTCTTC. It specifies CASTFTSAGGGTSYNEQFF.

This clonotype was seen ten or more times. This sequence joins TRBV12-3 or TRBV12-4 and TRBJ1-2, with 11 bases aligning to TRBD1. The junction had 9 bases not matched to a gene; V was cut back by 8 bases and J by 4 bases. The CDR3 consists of 15 residues. The CDR3 DNA sequence: TGTGCCAGCTATAGGACAGGGGGCTTTGGCTATGGCTACACCTTC. This translates into CASYRTGGFGYGYTF.

This clonotype was recorded at least ten times. The junction departs from germline at one end; a sequencing error may be responsible. V is TRBV28 and J is TRBJ2-5; 8 bases are a match to TRBD2. Germline-derived CDR1 and CDR2 are MDHEN and SYDVKM. The CDR3 loop spans 12 amino acids. CDR3 bases: TGTGCCAGCAGTTATCGCACCGGGAGGGCCGACTTC. Translated, it gives CASSYRTGRADF.

The chain recombines TRBV24-1 with TRBJ2-5, with TRBD1 matching over 7 bases. The V and J ends lost 4 bases and 1 base, in that order; junction bases with no gene match: 5. Per the germline V gene, CDR1 is KGHDR and CDR2 is SFDVKD. This CDR3 is 15 amino acids long. The CDR3 spells CATSETQGLQETQYF. The CDR3 DNA reads TGTGCCACCAGTGAAACACAGGGGCTCCAAGAGACCCAGTACTTC.

This clonotype has ten or more counts. The genes are TRBV12-3 or TRBV12-4 and TRBJ2-1; D uncertain. The CDR3 sequence is 20 residues long. Trimming shortened V by 3 bases and J by 1 base, and 25 bases separated the two germline ends. CDR3 DNA: TGTGCCAGCAGTTTTAGCCCTTCTTCTACCCCTACCGTTTCCTACAATGAGCAGTTCTTC. Residues: CASSFSPSSTPTVSYNEQFF.

A single count supports this clonotype. A clone one base away is much larger, so this may be a read error. V usage is TRBV24-1 and J usage is TRBJ2-3; no clear D gene. The CDR3 is 17 amino acids. Trimming took off 2 bases at V and 4 bases at J, with 18 bases between the two ends. Germline lookup yields CDR1 KGHDR and CDR2 SFDVKD. This CDR3 reads CATSDSTVGVYADTQYF. The CDR3 DNA is TGTGCCACCAGTGATTCCACCGTTGGGGTTTACGCAGATACGCAGTATTTT.